This TCR beta chain was retrieved from a study of blood T cell repertoires in COVID-19 (TCRdb year 2020). About the full investigation: Collaborator samples came from the United States, Italy and Spain and covered acute and convalescent phases of COVID-19. The prospective study material was composed of cDNA or gDNA derived from T cells, B-cell-depleted T cells, or PBMCs. Deeply sampled blood TCRbeta repertoires from subjects exposed to, actively infected with, or recovered from COVID-19 were included in the dataset. The repertoires were released in a freely available public database intended as a resource for research on the immune response to SARS-CoV-2. Samples came from the ongoing ImmuneRACE study (first 160 participants) plus 1,254 subjects from 6 global collaborators. Sample metadata almost always included a de-identified subject ID, COVID-19 status, age in years and sex. Where available, HLA class I and class II types were obtained from metadata supplied by the sample provider rather than from assay-based typing. The full study reports these points: The amount of clinical and demographic metadata varied by source and participant and was provided uncurated.

The immunoSEQ Assay, a bias-controlled multiplex PCR, was used to amplify TCRbeta CDR3 regions from genomic DNA. As for how the authors treated the data: Nucleated cell counts per sample were estimated from amplification of reference gene primers within the assay. To quantify the absolute abundance of each unique TCRbeta CDR3 rearrangement, sequence reads were collapsed and filtered. For each sample, productive Simpson clonality was calculated as the square root of Simpson's diversity index over productive rearrangements. TCRdb holds this immuneACCESS table with in-frame rearrangements only. Some clones are missing; in checked studies, unresolved V genes explain under half, and the rest has no known cause. D and trimming were read from the DNA, whereas the V and J calls and clone size are those reported in that table. This sample lists around 120,000 clones; 87% were detected once. The ten largest account for 25% to 35% of the sample.

For this clone: Its specific antigen is unknown. Base qualities are not provided; no much larger clone lies one nucleotide away.

Whole blood was collected in K2EDTA tubes by collaborating institutions according to the institutions' own protocols. For TCRbeta analysis, collaborator samples were shipped as frozen whole blood, as isolated PBMCs, or as DNA extracted from either sample type. Counted from cysteine to phenylalanine, this CDR3 has 12 amino acids. CDR3 DNA only is kept here, 36 bases in frame from base 1. V is cut by 4 bases and J by 7 bases, and the space between the germline ends is 10 bases. The sample was peripheral blood. The TCR was taken from a woman in her seventies with acute or convalescent COVID-19. The chain couples TRBV12-3 or TRBV12-4 to TRBJ1-2; a tentative D match to TRBD1 spans 5 bases. The CDR3 here reads CASSSYRIGYTF. DNA sequence: TGTGCCAGCAGTTCATACAGGATTGGCTACACCTTC.